This T cell receptor (beta chain) was captured by sequencing in a study of T cells after yellow fever vaccination. Study results and caveats: Relatively few clonotypes were ones that appeared in both CD4 and CD8 compartments. It was the secondary response that reached its peak faster, day 5 versus 15, but it was weaker. Reappearance after the booster was seen for most primary-vaccination clones, at 95% to 97% CD4 and 80% to 90% CD8.

Germline V gives CDR1 SGHRS, CDR2 YFSETQ. The CDR3 totals 15 residues. Unmatched junction bases numbered 6, after V lost 2 bases and J lost 6 bases. This clonotype was seen a handful of times. Its antigen is unidentified. Researchers made TCR cDNA using 5'RACE template switching, and this step added a universal primer site and UMIs. TCRdb fed the 5' RACE reads into MiXCR, producing one record per CDR3 protein. The data contain a few hundred thousand distinct CDR3 sequences, 17% of them singletons. The source is a man aged 18-30 years who received the YFV17D yellow fever vaccine. The genes are TRBV5-1 and TRBJ2-2; 8 bases line up with TRBD2. The sample in question was PBMCs, obtained less than 6 days after the first yellow fever vaccination. CDR3 sequence reads: CASSFRTSLPGELFF. In DNA form, the CDR3 reads TGCGCCAGCAGCTTCAGGACTAGCTTGCCCGGGGAGCTGTTTTTT.